One and the same sample provided the 28 T cell receptor beta chains below, sequenced in a study of tumor and adjacent non-tumor tissue in lung cancer. A modified ARM-PCR protocol with three rounds of nested PCR amplified TCRbeta. Each CDR3 protein is one row after TCRdb ran MiXCR on the multiplex PCR reads. The repertoire holds about 90,000 distinct CDR3 sequences, more than 65% seen once, with 20% to 25% in the top ten. This sample's RNA came from whole unsorted tissue. The normal lung tissue was taken more than 3 cm from the tumor edge. Sequencing input: distant non-tumor lung tissue. The origin of the receptors is a woman aged 45-65 years with non-small cell lung cancer.

The chain links TRBV29-1 to TRBJ1-1, with D tentatively TRBD1 (5 bases). The V end was cut by 6 bases, the J end by 10 bases, with 21 bases between. CDR3 length equals 13 residues. The germline V gene has CDR1 SQVTM and CDR2 ANQGSEA. The chain's CDR3 is CSVANGDYTGAFF. CDR3 bases: TGCAGCGTAGCCAACGGGGACTACACCGGAGCTTTCTTT.

This clonotype was observed a handful of times. The genes are TRBV11-3 and TRBJ2-3, with unresolved D. V was clipped by 3 bases and J by 1 base, with 8 bases between them. Germline V gene sequence: CDR1 SGHNT, CDR2 YENEEA. This CDR3 has 14 amino acids. This chain's CDR3 is CASSLDPGTDTQYF. CDR3 DNA sequence: TGTGCCAGCAGCTTGGATCCTGGCACAGATACGCAGTATTTT.

Comments on this clonotype: The CDR3 carries no conserved terminal phenylalanine or tryptophan, so it likely arises from a read error. The gene calls are TRBV28 and TRBJ2-5; 7 nucleotides match TRBD1. Germline V gives CDR1 MDHEN, CDR2 SYDVKM. This CDR3 comprises 14 residues. CDR3 amino acids: CASSKRQGQETQYL. CDR3 nucleotide sequence: TGCGCCAGCAGCAAGAGACAGGGCCAAGAGACCCAGTACCTC.

On this clonotype: An end of the junction does not agree with germline; a read error may underlie this. The rearrangement uses TRBV11-2 and TRBJ2-2, with D possibly matching TRBD2 (5 bases). The CDR3 is made up of 16 amino acids. Germline CDR1 reads SGHAT; CDR2 reads FQNNGV. The CDR3 spells CANSLGGVTGTGEQFF. CDR3 coding DNA: TGTGCCAACAGCTTAGGTGGGGTAACGGGAACCGGGGAGCAGTTTTTT.

Only a few counts were recorded for this clonotype. The chain uses TRBV2 and TRBJ1-5; tentative D call: TRBD1 (5 bases). Trimming shortened V by 5 bases and J by 5 bases, and 13 bases separated the two germline ends. The CDR3 length is 14 residues. From germline, CDR1 is SNHLY and CDR2 FYNNEI. The CDR3 bases are TGTGCCAGCAGTTGGGACGGACGAGATCAGCCCCAGCATTTT. Translating gives CASSWDGRDQPQHF. Full variable domain (rest looked up from reference TRBV2 and TRBJ1-5): EPEVTQTPSHQVTQMGQEVILRCVPISNHLYFYWYRQILGQKVEFLVSFYNNEISEKSEIFDDQFSVERPDGSNFTLKIRSTKLEDSAMYFCASSWDGRDQPQHFGDGTRLSIL.

The chain links TRBV6-5 to TRBJ2-1, with D maybe TRBD2 (5 bases). Germline CDR1 is MNHEY and CDR2 is SVGAGI. The CDR3 contains 17 residues. V lost 0 bases to trimming and J lost 4 bases, with 16 bases between them. The CDR3 region is CASSYSTSSGEYNEQFF. The CDR3 DNA reads TGTGCCAGCAGTTACTCGACCTCAAGCGGCGAGTACAATGAGCAGTTCTTC.

Worth noting for this clonotype: Sequence at one end of the junction differs from germline and may be a read error. This chain joins TRBV11-2 and TRBJ2-7; the D gene is possibly TRBD1 (5 bases). Germline V gene sequence: CDR1 SGHAT, CDR2 FQNNGV. The CDR3 is made up of 14 amino acids. CDR3 sequence reads: CASSLVSDRYEQYF. The CDR3 DNA sequence: TGTGCAAGCAGCTTAGTTAGTGACAGATACGAGCAGTACTTC.

About this clonotype: This may come from a read error, since a much larger clone is one base off. V usage is TRBV13 and J usage is TRBJ2-7, with D perhaps matching TRBD1 (5 bases). The V gene lost 5 bases and the J gene lost 1 base, with 9 bases spanning the gap. Germline loops: CDR1 PRHDT, CDR2 FYEKMQ (reference sequence). CDR3 length: 13 residues. CDR3 DNA: TGTGCCAGCAGCCTCGGACAATCCTACGAGCAGTACTTC. Amino acid sequence: CASSLGQSYEQYF.

Turning to this clonotype: The junction shows a germline mismatch at one end, possibly a read error. This chain connects TRBV11-1 to TRBJ2-5, with a tentative D call TRBD2 (6 bases). CDR3 length: 16 amino acids. Germline values: CDR1 SGHAT, CDR2 FQDESV (reference sequence). The CDR3 sequence is CASSFRLARMGETQYF. In DNA form, the CDR3 reads TGTGCCAGTAGCTTTCGTCTAGCGAGAATGGGAGAGACTCAGTACTTC. The variable domain in full, completed from reference TRBV11-1 and TRBJ2-5, reads EAEVAQSPRYKITEKSQAVAFWCDPISGHATLYWYRQILGQGPELLVQFQDESVVDDSQLPKDRFSAERLKGVDSTLKIQPAELGDSAMYLCASSFRLARMGETQYFGPGTRLLVL.

In the case of this clonotype: A read error is likely, as this CDR3 ends without the conserved phenylalanine or tryptophan. The rearrangement uses TRBV4-1 and TRBJ2-5, with D possibly TRBD1 on 5 matching bases. The CDR3 is 15 amino acids. Looked up from germline, CDR1 is MGHRA and CDR2 is YSYEKL. CDR3 in amino acids: CASSQVQGPQETQYS. DNA for the CDR3: TGTGCCAGCAGCCAAGTGCAGGGCCCACAAGAGACTCAGTACTCC.

About this clonotype itself: The junction does not match germline at one end; this may be a read error. V gene TRBV6-4 combines with J gene TRBJ2-2; D may be TRBD1 or TRBD2 (6 bases each). Germline values: CDR1 MRHNA, CDR2 SNTAGT. This CDR3 has 16 amino acids. The CDR3 DNA reads as TGTGCCAGCAGTGACGTGGGGGGCGCGGACACCGGGGAGCTGTTATTT. It codes for CASSDVGGADTGELLF.

The chain is built from TRBV4-1 and TRBJ2-7; D tentatively reads TRBD1 or TRBD2 (5 bases each). The CDR3 extends over 15 amino acids. Germline V gene sequence: CDR1 MGHRA, CDR2 YSYEKL. Trimming pared 7 bases from V and 0 bases from J, leaving 16 bases between. This CDR3 is CASNQPGANSYEQYF. The CDR3 coding sequence is TGCGCCAGCAATCAACCCGGGGCGAACTCCTACGAGCAGTACTTC.

Remarks on this clonotype: An end of the junction does not agree with germline; a read error may underlie this. The chain uses TRBV11-2 and TRBJ2-3; D is unresolved. CDR1 SGHAT and CDR2 FQNNGV come from the germline V gene. The CDR3 extends over 13 amino acids. CDR3 residues: CASSLGSDNTQFF. CDR3 DNA: TGTGCCAGCAGCTTAGGGTCGGATAATACGCAGTTTTTT.

The table lists this clonotype with a count of one. An end of the junction differs from the germline gene, which may be a read error. The DNA of the CDR3 is TGCAGCGCATTGGGACCTGCGAACAACGGGGTGCTGTTTTTT. It is translated as CSALGPANNGVLFF. The chain carries TRBV29-1 and TRBJ2-2; perhaps D is TRBD1 or TRBD2 (5 bases each). CDR1 is SQVTM and CDR2 is ANQGSEA in the germline V gene. There are 14 residues in the CDR3.

Remarks on this clonotype: One end of the junction varies from germline; a read error may be responsible. The rearrangement joins TRBV12-3 or TRBV12-4 to TRBJ1-2; D perhaps matches TRBD1 (5 bases). The CDR3 has 14 residues. The CDR3 region has the DNA TGTACCAGCAGCCGCGGGACGGCTAACTATGGATACACCTTC. This gives the protein CTSSRGTANYGYTF.

With respect to this clonotype: As the CDR3 is not closed by the conserved phenylalanine or tryptophan, this likely results from a read error. V and J are TRBV25-1 and TRBJ1-6; possibly TRBD1 for D (6 bases). The V gene's germline CDR1 is MGHDK and CDR2 SYGVNS. Trimming shortened V by 3 bases and J by 6 bases, and 21 bases separated the two germline ends. There are 18 residues in the CDR3. CDR3 nucleotides: TGTGCCAGCAGTGACCTCCGGGGGGGGCTAGGTGTTAATTCACCCCTCCACTGT. Amino acid sequence: CASSDLRGGLGVNSPLHC.

Worth noting for this clonotype: One end of the junction varies from germline; a read error may be responsible. This chain links TRBV29-1 with TRBJ2-5, with 9 positions matching TRBD1. CDR3 length: 18 residues. Looked up from germline, CDR1 is SQVTM and CDR2 is ANQGSEA. CDR3 coding DNA: TGCAGCGTTGAAGATCGATATTCTAAAACAGGGGGCTGGGAGATCCAGAACTTC. This translates into CSVEDRYSKTGGWEIQNF.

V is TRBV29-1 and J is TRBJ2-1; a possible D gene is TRBD2 (6 bases). CDR1 SQVTM and CDR2 ANQGSEA come from the germline V gene. CDR3 length: 17 residues. V lost 3 bases and J 0 bases, leaving 18 bases between the germline ends. CDR3 sequence (DNA): TGCAGCGTTGAGGATTCGGAGGGCTGGGACTCCTACAATGAGCAGTTCTTC. Its protein product is CSVEDSEGWDSYNEQFF.

Note on this clonotype: The junction and the germline gene differ at one end; a read error may be behind it. This sequence joins TRBV7-2 and TRBJ2-2; D possibly corresponds to TRBD2 (5 bases). The length of the CDR3 is 16 residues. Germline V lookup: CDR1 SGHTA, CDR2 FQGNSA. The CDR3 region is CASSLSPALNTGELSF. CDR3 DNA: TGTGCCAGCAGCTTAAGTCCCGCCCTAAACACCGGGGAGCTGTCCTTT.

This clonotype was seen many times. This chain uses TRBV20-1 with TRBJ2-5; 8 bases agree with TRBD2. The ends lost 3 bases at V and 2 bases at J; junction bases unmatched: 5. This CDR3 contains 14 residues. Germline CDR1 and CDR2: DFQATT and SNEGSKA (reference sequence). CDR3 in amino acids: CSASSPSGQETQYF. In DNA, the CDR3 is TGCAGTGCTAGTTCGCCTAGCGGGCAAGAGACCCAGTACTTC.

Details on this clonotype: Compared with germline, one end of the junction differs, possibly owing to a read error. V is TRBV11-2 and J is TRBJ1-6; D not certain. The CDR3 length is 15 residues. CDR1 is SGHAT, CDR2 FQNNGV, per germline. CDR3 sequence: CTSSLTWADNSPLHF. CDR3 DNA: TGTACCAGCAGCTTAACCTGGGCGGATAATTCACCCCTCCACTTT.

Comments on this clonotype: With a much larger clone just one base away, this may be a read error. CDR3 sequence: CSASRDSVEAKNIQYF. The CDR3 DNA sequence: TGCAGTGCTAGCAGGGACTCCGTAGAAGCCAAAAACATTCAGTACTTC. The V and J genes are TRBV20-1 and TRBJ2-4, with D perhaps TRBD2 (6 bases). Trimming took off 3 bases at V and 0 bases at J, with 15 bases between the two ends. The CDR3 is 16 residues long. In germline, CDR1 is DFQATT, CDR2 SNEGSKA (reference sequence).

The table lists this clonotype with many counts. The V call is TRBV28, the J call TRBJ2-3, with TRBD2 identical over 10 bases. This CDR3 has 12 amino acids. CDR1 MDHEN and CDR2 SYDVKM come from the germline V gene. Germline trimming cut 3 bases from V and 14 bases from J; bases unmatched to any gene: 5. In nucleotides, the CDR3 is TGTGCCAGCAGTTTTAGAGGACTAGCGGTGTATTTT. It yields the protein CASSFRGLAVYF.

Note on this clonotype: At one of its ends the junction is not consistent with the germline gene, which may arise from a read error. The V and J genes are TRBV5-4 and TRBJ2-2; D uncertain. Germline V lookup: CDR1 SGHNT, CDR2 YYREEE (reference sequence). CDR3 size: 12 residues. The CDR3 bases are TGTGCCAGGAGCTTGAACACCGGGGAGCTGTTTTTT. Protein product: CARSLNTGELFF.

The rearrangement joins TRBV28 to TRBJ2-7, with 7 nucleotides matching TRBD2. The CDR3 runs to 16 residues. CDR1 is MDHEN, CDR2 SYDVKM, per germline. The junction had 18 bases not matched to a gene; V was cut back by 5 bases and J by 8 bases. CDR3 in DNA: TGTGCCAGCAGTCCGATAGTGGGAGGGCCGAGGACCAAGCAGTACTTC. It yields the protein CASSPIVGGPRTKQYF.

This chain uses TRBV6-1 with TRBJ2-3, with D possibly being TRBD2 (5 bases). The CDR3 covers 13 residues. CDR1 and CDR2 from the germline V gene are MNHNS and SASEGT. Trimming shortened V by 8 bases and J by 11 bases, and 20 bases separated the two germline ends. The chain's CDR3 is CASGDGEQTMQYF. DNA of the CDR3: TGTGCCAGCGGCGACGGGGAGCAAACTATGCAGTATTTT.

This clonotype has at least ten counts. V usage is TRBV20-1 and J usage is TRBJ2-7; 7 positions match TRBD2. Trimming at V came to 3 bases and at J to 5 bases, leaving 10 bases not matched to a gene. Germline V gene sequence: CDR1 DFQATT, CDR2 SNEGSKA (reference sequence). The CDR3 is 14 residues long. The CDR3 protein is CSASRRERFDEQYF. In DNA form, the CDR3 reads TGCAGTGCTAGTCGGCGGGAGAGATTCGACGAGCAGTACTTC.

About this clonotype: The junction shows a germline mismatch at one end, possibly a read error. This chain connects TRBV29-1 to TRBJ2-4; D perhaps matches TRBD1 (6 bases). Germline-derived CDR1 and CDR2 are SQVTM and ANQGSEA. The CDR3 is 12 amino acids. In nucleotides, the CDR3 is TGCGTTTTCAAACCAGGGGTAGACATTCAGTGCTTC. Its protein is CVFKPGVDIQCF.